This T cell receptor beta chain derives from a study of cytomegalovirus exposure and HLA in healthy donors. Overall study results and limits: There were some public TCRs occurring in many donors, but most TCR sequences were rare. A later analysis appeared to link common viral pathogens to several of the most significant clusters. It was shown in a later analysis that HLA-associated TCR beta chains were more clonally expanded than other, equally common chains. Judged likely to be a sequencing artifact was a cluster of highly shared sequence variants.

To note about this clone: What it recognizes is unknown.

V lost 8 bases to trimming and J lost 3 bases; unmatched junction nucleotides: 8. The germline V gene encodes CDR1 MNHNS and CDR2 SASEGT. The CDR3 is 14 residues long. The PCR ran on 60 Vbeta and 13 Jbeta primers. Method: immunoSEQ multiplex PCR; TCRdb's copy keeps in-frame clones and lacks some. The ten top clones account for around 3.6%, within a sample of some 30,000 clones. The specimen sequenced was PBMCs. This receptor was obtained from a man aged 35-49 years in good health and CMV-seronegative. This rearrangement joins TRBV6-1 to TRBJ2-7, with 9 bases aligning to TRBD2. In DNA, the CDR3 is TGTGCCAGCGGCCCCCAAGCGGGGGGCTACGAGCAGTACTTC. It codes for CASGPQAGGYEQYF.